The rows below give T cell receptor beta chains drawn from one sample of a study of blood T cells in healthy people across ages. TCRdb re-called the 5' RACE reads through MiXCR, storing one row per CDR3 protein. The sample consists of some 800,000 distinct CDR3 sequences, around 25% of them appearing once. These data were also filed under a second study, of T cells of mothers and their children.

Sequenced sample: blood. The receptors originated from a boy aged 5-17 years in good health. Both conserved end residues are part of each CDR3.

v_call cdr3_aa
TRBV4-3 CASSLLLAGEEQYF
TRBV18 CASSDTGYQETQYF
TRBV20-1 CSARVPGQNLYGYTF
TRBV27 CASSFTGDDEQYF
TRBV28 CASSPSGTEAFF
TRBV5-6 CASSLLGLAYSDEQFF
TRBV3-1 CASSQDSARSGYTF
TRBV2 CASSENPYPYNEQFF
TRBV7-7 CASSLAPWRVNQETQYF
TRBV28 CASRGGQGKSYEQYF
TRBV29-1 CSVPGGRETQYF
TRBV5-5 CASSLGFGTGFTDTQYF
TRBV6-2/TRBV6-3 CASSYSSSGPLEQYF
TRBV29-1 CSVGTKNRDNEQFF
TRBV6-6 CASTVRQSGANVLTF
TRBV6-1 CASSEWDQRFF
TRBV6-1 CASKVGGDTQYF
TRBV28 CATAEGGQPQHF
TRBV21-1 CASTGTPEDSYNSPLHF
TRBV6-2/TRBV6-3 CASSWTGASYEQYF
TRBV5-5 CASSGAPGAILYGYTF
TRBV13 CASTYGGRPHEQYF
TRBV7-2 CASSFATVANYGYTF
TRBV7-8 CASSLQGTNTGELFF
TRBV7-3 CASSLLGATDIQYF
TRBV10-3 CASRDELYEQFF
TRBV7-2 CASSLKPDYEQYF
TRBV12-3/TRBV12-4 CASSLGGTAIETQFF
TRBV29-1 CSAVALNYGYTF
TRBV29-1 CSVGGMFGGPADTGELFF
TRBV6-2/TRBV6-3 CASSYSKFTGSSYEQYF
TRBV16 CASSQLLAGDNEQFF
TRBV28 CASSTTDSTGETQYF
TRBV19 CAAELDTQYF
TRBV9 CASSARQGMWDEQFF
TRBV2 CASSEGPPGANVLTF
TRBV27 CASSPTSGRSALQETQYF
TRBV27 CASSLGLTGGYQETQYF
TRBV29-1 CSALGQATNEKLFF
TRBV25-1 CASSDPTVSSYEQYF
TRBV6-2/TRBV6-3 CASSYEAGTGGADTQYF
TRBV29-1 CSVEFPRVYWGQGETYEQYF
TRBV29-1 CSVEPTGIDEQYF
TRBV20-1 CSARDGGKGNEQFF
TRBV7-2 CASSRGGARANEQFF
TRBV20-1 CSANDGSETQYF
TRBV6-6 CASSYSGGNPQPQHF
TRBV18 CASSRTGPTYNEQFF
TRBV28 CASSSPRAGNPYEQYF
TRBV5-6 CASSSTPGQGNQPQHF
TRBV5-1 CASSLGPGTGGRHEQYF
TRBV20-1 CSATLGYGYTF
TRBV6-2/TRBV6-3 CASTLTPGQGVYEQYF
TRBV4-2 CASSQDTGAGANVLTF
TRBV7-2 CASSDRTGGEKLFF
TRBV9 CASSGDGRVTDTQYF
TRBV7-8 CASSLGGLYGYTF
TRBV15 CATSGPGTGSVVHGYTF
TRBV24-1 CATSDLGSGATDTQYF
TRBV7-8 CASSPTSGRFRQFF